What follows is one TCR beta chain and its context. Its antigen has not been determined. Qualities for individual bases were not recorded, and no much larger clone is one base off. V loses 3 bases, J loses 1 base, and the germline ends lie 13 bases apart. Taken from cysteine to phenylalanine, the CDR3 has 14 residues. CDR3 DNA is the only sequence kept; it has 42 bases, read in frame from the first base. As encoded in the germline V gene (reference sequence), CDR1 is GTSNPN while CDR2 is SVGIG. This entry comes from a study of Tregs in tolerant kidney transplant recipients (dated by TCRdb to the late 2010s). About the investigation overall: TCRbeta sequencing was used in the study to identify donor-specific regulatory T cells before combined kidney and bone marrow transplantation, and the identified cells were then tracked after transplant.

Transplants used related donors with nonmyeloablative bone marrow transplantation; mixed chimerism was transient in the human trials. Unstimulated Tregs (CD4+CD25+CD127-), CD4+ non-Tregs (CD4+CD25-), CD4 and CD8 cells were FACS-sorted from thawed PBMCs. The patients were a few recipients of combined kidney and bone marrow transplants from the ITN036ST trial, and samples were available only from these trial subjects. Healthy control blood was separated into PBMCs by Ficoll density gradient and cryopreserved, and patient PBMCs were collected both before and after transplant. For TCRbeta CDR3 sequencing, genomic DNA from the sorted cells was extracted using the QIAGEN DNeasy Blood and Tissue Kit. Through immunoSEQ, high-throughput TCRbeta CDR3 sequencing was done commercially, including PCR amplification with internal controls and bias correction. The published analysis was carried out like this. A unique productive TCRbeta sequence was defined by the CDR3 nucleotide sequence when primers matched, and otherwise by the CDR3 amino acid sequence together with the Vbeta and Jbeta genes. Sorting error was corrected by removing sequences shared between sorted populations at a frequency ratio of 2:1 or less, and the remaining shared sequences were assigned to the higher population. A sequence counted as donor-reactive if, in CFSE-low cells, the sequence had a frequency of at least 0.01% and was expanded at least 5-fold compared with unstimulated cells. Repertoire divergence was quantified by Jensen-Shannon divergence using the top 100 TCRbeta sequences ranked by frequency. For samples with multiple sequencing runs, sorting error was corrected in each run separately before the runs were combined. This immuneACCESS table, as held by TCRdb, lists in-frame sequences with V and J called but not all clones. Of the missing ones, under half trace to an unresolved V gene in checked studies; the others have no known cause. That table gives V, J and clone size, and the DNA gave D and trimming. This sample comprises 75,000 to 100,000 clones, 93% of them detected only once. About 1.5% of the sample is held by the ten biggest clonotypes.

Results and caveats for the whole study, not just this receptor: For some patients the PCR primers changed over time, which made it impossible to compare the samples from those patients at the nucleotide level. Because only a small number of patients were included, the study had limitations, and the results will need to be validated in larger populations as well as under other immunosuppression protocols. Biological reproducibility was not directly addressed, though technical replication error appeared minimal. In tolerant patients, the expansion of donor-specific Tregs was greater than global Treg expansion, suggesting that the expansion was antigen-driven rather than nonspecific. The most biologically relevant and donor-specific TCRbeta repertoire appeared to be identified by expanding Tregs with activated donor B cells.

Here the sequenced sample was CD4+ T cells from blood (PBMCs), taken 12 months after the transplant. The V gene is TRBV30 and the J gene is TRBJ2-7; TRBD1 is possibly the D segment (7 matching bases). The TCR comes from a human patient who received a combined kidney and bone marrow transplant. In transplant recipients, some T cells may be of donor rather than host origin. The DNA is TGTGCCTGGAGGCGACAGGGAGGTTCCTACGAGCAGTACTTC. This gives the protein CAWRRQGGSYEQYF.